Below, 29 T cell receptor beta chains from the same sample are listed, as sequenced in a study of T cell responses to AZD1222 COVID-19 vaccine. Sequencing used immunoSEQ multiplex PCR; TCRdb keeps in-frame clones, though not all of them. This repertoire shows under 150,000 clones, around nine tenths found once; its top ten account for approximately 7.6%. Specimen: peripheral blood, collected on day 0 of AZD1222 vaccination. The receptor source for this set is an adult in good health.

The chain recombines TRBV5-1 with TRBJ1-6; possible D gene TRBD1, 5 bases. Germline-derived CDR1 and CDR2 are SGHRS and YFSETQ. The CDR3 sequence is 13 residues long. The ends were cut back, 7 bases at V and 8 bases at J, with 13 bases in the middle. This CDR3 is CASAGAEDSPLHF. The CDR3 DNA is TGCGCCAGCGCCGGGGCCGAGGATTCACCCCTCCACTTT.

The CDR3 DNA sequence: TGTGCCAGCAGTTTTCGTCGGCAGCCCATAGGAACTGAAGCTTTCTTT. It specifies CASSFRRQPIGTEAFF. The gene calls are TRBV27 and TRBJ1-1, with unresolved D. Between the trimmed V and J ends, which lost 3 bases and 5 bases, there was a span of 19 bases. The CDR3 covers 16 residues. Looked up from germline, CDR1 is MNHEY and CDR2 is SMNVEV (reference sequence).

The CDR3 DNA reads as TGTGCCAGCAGTTCACCGGGACAGGGGCAAGATACGCAGTATTTT. Translation gives CASSSPGQGQDTQYF. The chain employs TRBV27 and TRBJ2-3, with TRBD1 matching 10 bases. The CDR3 is made up of 15 amino acids. The germline CDR1 and CDR2 sequences are MNHEY and SMNVEV (reference sequence). V was pared by 4 bases and J by 5 bases, with 6 bases of the junction left unmatched.

The genes are TRBV5-4 and TRBJ2-1; 13 bases are a match to TRBD2. This CDR3 region has 15 residues. Germline CDR1 reads SGHNT; CDR2 reads YYREEE (reference sequence). Unmatched junction bases numbered 8, after V lost 4 bases and J lost 10 bases. In DNA form, the CDR3 reads TGTGCCAGCAGCCCGGGGACTAGCGGGACGAGGGAGCAGTTCTTC. It specifies CASSPGTSGTREQFF.

The chain is built from TRBV4-2 and TRBJ2-1; D unclear. The CDR3 contains 14 residues. Trimming shortened V by 4 bases and J by 6 bases, and 13 bases separated the two germline ends. Looked up from germline, CDR1 is LGHNA and CDR2 is YNFKEQ. This chain's CDR3 is CASSPPVEGNEQFF. The CDR3 DNA reads TGTGCCAGCAGCCCCCCAGTAGAAGGCAATGAGCAGTTCTTC.

This chain connects TRBV6-6 to TRBJ2-5, with D unclear. Per germline, CDR1 MNHNY and CDR2 SVGAGI (reference sequence). The germline V and J ends were trimmed by 2 bases and 1 base, with 8 bases remaining between them. CDR3 size: 14 residues. The CDR3 is CASSYPGIQETQYF. The CDR3 bases are TGTGCCAGCAGTTACCCCGGTATCCAAGAGACCCAGTACTTC.

This sequence joins TRBV10-2 and TRBJ1-4, with D possibly matching TRBD1 (5 bases). The length of the CDR3 is 15 residues. V lost 0 bases and J 7 bases, leaving 12 bases between the germline ends. Germline assignment: CDR1 WSHSY and CDR2 SAAADI. The CDR3: CASSESYRDREKLFF. The CDR3 DNA follows: TGCGCCAGCAGTGAGTCTTACCGGGACCGTGAAAAACTGTTTTTT.

V usage is TRBV7-9 and J usage is TRBJ1-4; 8 positions match TRBD1. Germline lookup yields CDR1 SEHNR and CDR2 FQNEAQ (reference sequence). The CDR3 spans 15 residues. Germline trimming cut 4 bases from V and 5 bases from J; bases unmatched to any gene: 6. The CDR3 reads CASSSTGGRNEKLFF. The DNA for the CDR3 is TGTGCCAGCAGCTCCACAGGGGGTCGAAATGAAAAACTGTTTTTT.

The sample holds one count of this clone. The J gene is TRBJ1-2, the V gene TRBV9; 7 bases fit TRBD1. Per the germline V gene, CDR1 is SGDLS and CDR2 is YYNGEE. The CDR3 is made up of 15 amino acids. With V trimmed by 3 bases and J by 3 bases, 8 bases remained unmatched. The CDR3 sequence: CASSAGTELHYGYTF. The CDR3 nucleotides are TGTGCCAGCAGCGCTGGGACAGAGTTACACTATGGCTACACCTTC.

This clone occurred once. V gene TRBV15 combines with J gene TRBJ2-7; TRBD1 is a possible D gene (6 bases). The CDR3 covers 15 residues. Trimming stripped 7 bases from V and 0 bases from J, with 16 bases between. From germline, CDR1 is LNHNV and CDR2 YYDKDF (reference sequence). CDR3 protein: CATTPGRGYSYEQYF. The CDR3 coding sequence is TGTGCCACCACCCCCGGCAGGGGATACTCCTACGAGCAGTACTTC.

The J gene is TRBJ2-1, the V gene TRBV24-1; 7 bases match TRBD2. V dropped 5 bases and J dropped 4; count of bases not matched to a gene: 10. The CDR3 spans 16 residues. The germline V gene has CDR1 KGHDR and CDR2 SFDVKD. CDR3 protein: CATSGGGWGGYNEQFF. The DNA for the CDR3 is TGTGCCACCAGTGGAGGCGGATGGGGGGGTTACAATGAGCAGTTCTTC.

This chain links TRBV27 with TRBJ2-3; 10 nucleotides line up with TRBD2. CDR1 MNHEY and CDR2 SMNVEV come from the germline V gene (reference sequence). J gave up 7 bases and V 3 bases, and 10 bases lay outside the gene matches. The CDR3 spans 16 residues. The CDR3 spells CASSFQGASGRNTQYF. CDR3 nucleotides: TGTGCCAGCAGTTTTCAGGGGGCTAGCGGGAGAAATACGCAGTATTTT.

The rearrangement joins TRBV20-1 to TRBJ2-1; 9 bases fit TRBD2. Germline CDR1 is DFQATT and CDR2 is SNEGSKA (reference sequence). The CDR3 has 15 residues. The J segment lost 9 bases and the V segment lost 3 bases, leaving 12 bases of the junction unmatched. The CDR3 nucleotides are TGCAGTGCTAGTCGGGGCGGGAGGGGTTCGGGTGAGCAGTTCTTC. Translation: CSASRGGRGSGEQFF.

The chain carries TRBV30 and TRBJ2-3; 7 bases align to TRBD1. The CDR3 has 14 residues. In germline, CDR1 is GTSNPN, CDR2 SVGIG (reference sequence). Trimming cost V 5 bases and J 1 base; bases outside gene matches: 6. The CDR3 region has the DNA TGTGCCTGGGGGAGACAGGGAGGCACAGATACGCAGTATTTT. Translated: CAWGRQGGTDTQYF.

This clone appeared once. The chain recombines TRBV6-5 with TRBJ1-3, with D perhaps TRBD1 (5 bases). Germline loops: CDR1 MNHEY, CDR2 SVGAGI. V was pared by 6 bases and J by 4 bases, with 16 bases between. CDR3 size: 15 residues. Here the CDR3 reads CASSQTAGTGNTIYF. Here the CDR3 DNA reads TGTGCCAGCAGCCAAACAGCAGGGACGGGAAACACCATATATTTT.

The J gene is TRBJ2-7, the V gene TRBV20-1; 7 bases map to TRBD2. The germline V gene encodes CDR1 DFQATT and CDR2 SNEGSKA (reference sequence). The CDR3 totals 11 residues. The V gene end was trimmed by 7 bases and the J gene end by 7 bases; junction bases not matched to a gene: 7. The CDR3 DNA reads as TGCAGTGAGGGAGGGGTAGAGGAGCAGTACTTC. The encoded protein is CSEGGVEEQYF.

V and J are TRBV5-1 and TRBJ2-1; D remains unclear. CDR1 is SGHRS, CDR2 YFSETQ, per germline. Trimming cost V 6 bases and J 3 bases, with 13 bases left between them. The CDR3 is made up of 14 amino acids. The DNA for the CDR3 is TGCGCCAGCACCGTAGAGACGCTCTACAATGAGCAGTTCTTC. This encodes CASTVETLYNEQFF.

The rearrangement links TRBV25-1 to TRBJ1-2; no clear D gene. CDR3 size: 14 residues. V gave up 3 bases and J gave up 4 bases, with 12 bases separating them. Per germline, CDR1 MGHDK and CDR2 SYGVNS. The CDR3 protein is CASSEGNLGYGYTF. The CDR3, as DNA: TGTGCCAGCAGTGAGGGCAACCTCGGCTATGGCTACACCTTC.

The chain is built from TRBV28 and TRBJ2-3; D is perhaps TRBD2 (6 bases). V was cut by 6 bases and J by 4 bases, with 17 bases left in between. Germline V gene sequence: CDR1 MDHEN, CDR2 SYDVKM. The CDR3 length is 15 residues. The CDR3 nucleotides are TGTGCCAGCAGAAGCGGAGGGGCAAGCGCAGATACGCAGTATTTT. Translation: CASRSGGASADTQYF.

The V call is TRBV13, the J call TRBJ1-1; D is unclear. The CDR3 loop spans 15 amino acids. V lost 5 bases and J 0 bases, leaving 13 bases between the germline ends. Germline CDR1 and CDR2: PRHDT and FYEKMQ (reference sequence). The CDR3: CASSHQRGMNTEAFF. The CDR3 DNA is TGTGCCAGCAGCCACCAGCGGGGAATGAACACTGAAGCTTTCTTT.

This clone was seen just once. The chain couples TRBV6-1 to TRBJ2-7, with TRBD2 as a possible D gene (5 bases). Per germline, CDR1 MNHNS and CDR2 SASEGT. The CDR3 contains 15 residues. Deletions cut 1 base from V and 0 bases from J, with 10 bases between. CDR3 DNA sequence: TGTGCCAGCAGTGAAGGACTACCCAGCTCCTACGAGCAGTACTTC. It yields the protein CASSEGLPSSYEQYF.

The chain is built from TRBV19 and TRBJ2-6; no firm D call. The ends were cut back, 1 base at V and 6 bases at J, with 13 bases in the middle. The V gene's germline CDR1 is LNHDA and CDR2 SQIVND (reference sequence). The CDR3 contains 16 residues. The DNA for the CDR3 is TGTGCCAGTAGTATAGCCCCCATCAGTTCGGCCAACGTCCTGACTTTC. Its protein product is CASSIAPISSANVLTF.

The genes are TRBV18 and TRBJ1-6, with 9 bases aligning to TRBD1. From germline, CDR1 is KGHSH and CDR2 LQKENI. Unmatched junction bases numbered 4, after V lost 3 bases and J lost 10 bases. The CDR3 is 14 amino acids. The CDR3 region is CASSPGQGGSPLHF. DNA of the CDR3: TGTGCCAGCTCACCGGGACAGGGAGGCTCACCCCTCCACTTT.

The chain carries TRBV11-3 and TRBJ2-2; TRBD1 is a possible D gene (5 bases). The germline V gene has CDR1 SGHNT and CDR2 YENEEA. This CDR3 contains 16 residues. Between the trimmed V and J ends, which lost 0 bases and 2 bases, there was a span of 10 bases. The chain's CDR3 is CASSLDARVNTGELFF. In DNA form, the CDR3 reads TGTGCCAGCAGCTTAGATGCCAGGGTCAACACCGGGGAGCTGTTTTTT.

The rearrangement links TRBV7-2 to TRBJ1-1; unclear D gene. The germline gives CDR1 SGHTA, CDR2 FQGNSA. V was trimmed by 5 bases and J by 4 bases, leaving 14 bases between them. The CDR3 runs to 14 residues. The CDR3 DNA is TGTGCCAGCAGCCCGCACTGGTCTGGCACTGAAGCTTTCTTT. Its protein product is CASSPHWSGTEAFF.

The chain is built from TRBV5-1 and TRBJ2-2; 7 nucleotides agree with TRBD1. The CDR3 sequence is 15 residues long. Per the germline V gene, CDR1 is SGHRS and CDR2 is YFSETQ. The V and J ends lost 1 base and 4 bases, in that order; junction bases with no gene match: 4. The CDR3 DNA sequence: TGCGCCAGCAGCTTGAGGGGGCAAGGCACCGGGGAGCTGTTTTTT. Protein sequence: CASSLRGQGTGELFF.

The V call is TRBV7-3, the J call TRBJ2-5; the D gene is possibly TRBD2 (5 bases). Germline loops: CDR1 SGHTA, CDR2 FQGTGA. The CDR3 sequence is 13 residues long. V lost 1 base to trimming and J lost 5 bases, with 8 bases between them. The CDR3 DNA sequence: TGTGCCAGCAGCTTAAGTCGCGGGGAGACCCAGTACTTC. This codes for CASSLSRGETQYF.

This chain links TRBV19 with TRBJ2-2; a weak D match, TRBD2 (5 bases). The CDR3 runs 14 residues. With 6 bases removed from V and 4 bases from J, the gap between germline ends came to 12 bases. Germline V gene sequence: CDR1 LNHDA, CDR2 SQIVND (reference sequence). CDR3 sequence (DNA): TGTGCCAGTAGGAAAGGACTGATCACCGGGGAGCTGTTTTTT. Amino acids: CASRKGLITGELFF.

This chain links TRBV6-5 with TRBJ2-7, with D possibly TRBD2 on 6 matching bases. The germline gives CDR1 MNHEY, CDR2 SVGAGI. V was trimmed by 7 bases and J by 6 bases, leaving 13 bases between them. The CDR3 covers 12 residues. CDR3 nucleotides: TGTGCCAGCATGGGGGGACTCGGCGAGCAGTACTTC. Its translation: CASMGGLGEQYF.